This is a list of T cell receptor beta chains from one sample in a study of molecular identifiers for immune sequencing clone quantification. TCRdb ran MiXCR on the PCR reads and lists one entry per CDR3 protein. Of about half a million distinct CDR3 sequences listed, 25% were seen once; the top ten hold 0.76%. Sequencing was done on a sample of naive CD8+ T cells from blood, with Jurkat cell RNA spiked in. The source of these receptors is a human donor in good health. Some libraries in this study had Jurkat cell RNA spiked in. The CDR3 runs from the conserved cysteine through the conserved F or W. Each record gives: J gene, D gene, clone size, V gene, CDR3 DNA, CDR3 protein. A D gene is named only where the DNA matches it firmly. Clone size appears in some rows only: once, few, many, or a class for an expanded clone.

j_call: TRBJ2-7
d_call: .
clone_size: many
v_call: TRBV20-1
cdr3_nt: TGCAGTGCTAGGGACCTTGATTCCTACGAGCAGTACTTC
cdr3_aa: CSARDLDSYEQYF

j_call: TRBJ2-4
d_call: TRBD1
clone_size: .
v_call: TRBV7-9
cdr3_nt: TGTGCCAGCAGCGGGGGGACAGGGGCCGCCAAAAACGTTCAGTACTTC
cdr3_aa: CASSGGTGAAKNVQYF

j_call: TRBJ1-2
d_call: .
clone_size: few
v_call: TRBV20-1
cdr3_nt: TGCAGTGCTAGCGAAACAGGCGGCGGCTACACCTTC
cdr3_aa: CSASETGGGYTF

j_call: TRBJ2-3
d_call: .
clone_size: many
v_call: TRBV12-3/TRBV12-4
cdr3_nt: TGTGCCAGCGCTGAGGGAGATACGCAGTATTTT
cdr3_aa: CASAEGDTQYF

j_call: TRBJ1-1
d_call: .
clone_size: few
v_call: TRBV4-1
cdr3_nt: TGCGCCAGCAGCCAAGATCCCGCTAACGGTGAAGCTTTCTTT
cdr3_aa: CASSQDPANGEAFF

j_call: TRBJ2-7
d_call: TRBD2
clone_size: few
v_call: TRBV7-6
cdr3_nt: TGTGCCAGCAGCGTAGCGCAGCGGGAGATAACCTACGAGCAGTACTTC
cdr3_aa: CASSVAQREITYEQYF

j_call: TRBJ2-5
d_call: TRBD1
clone_size: few
v_call: TRBV9
cdr3_nt: TGTGCCAGCAGCGAGGGGGACAGGTTGGGAGAGACCCAGTACTTC
cdr3_aa: CASSEGDRLGETQYF

j_call: TRBJ2-7
d_call: TRBD2
clone_size: .
v_call: TRBV28
cdr3_nt: TGTGCCCATGGGGGGGTACCCTCCTACGAGCAGTACTTC
cdr3_aa: CAHGGVPSYEQYF

j_call: TRBJ2-7
d_call: .
clone_size: .
v_call: TRBV4-3
cdr3_nt: TGCGCCAGCAGCCAAGCAAGCTTCGGGCAATACGAGCAGTACTTC
cdr3_aa: CASSQASFGQYEQYF

j_call: TRBJ2-2
d_call: .
clone_size: many
v_call: TRBV12-3/TRBV12-4
cdr3_nt: TGTGCCAGCAGTCCGGACCGTACCTGGAACACCGGGGAGCTGTTTTTT
cdr3_aa: CASSPDRTWNTGELFF

j_call: TRBJ2-3
d_call: .
clone_size: .
v_call: TRBV30
cdr3_nt: TGTGCCTGGGAGACAGAAGCTGGCACAGATACGCAGTATTTT
cdr3_aa: CAWETEAGTDTQYF

j_call: TRBJ1-5
d_call: .
clone_size: .
v_call: TRBV7-2
cdr3_nt: TGTGCCAGCAGGTGCCGCCGCCGACACCAGAGCAATCAGCCCCAGCATTTT
cdr3_aa: CASRCRRRHQSNQPQHF

j_call: TRBJ2-3
d_call: TRBD2
clone_size: few
v_call: TRBV30
cdr3_nt: TGTGCCTGGAGTGCCGAAATTAGCGGGAGGGGCTGGGCGCAGTATTTT
cdr3_aa: CAWSAEISGRGWAQYF

j_call: TRBJ1-2
d_call: .
clone_size: .
v_call: TRBV19
cdr3_nt: TGTGCCAGTAGTATAGACCTTGAGAAAACAAACTATGGCTACACCTTC
cdr3_aa: CASSIDLEKTNYGYTF

j_call: TRBJ1-2
d_call: .
clone_size: .
v_call: TRBV14
cdr3_nt: TGTGCCAGCAGCCAAGATTGGACTAACTATGGCTACACCTTC
cdr3_aa: CASSQDWTNYGYTF